The 11 T cell receptor beta chains in this list originate from one sample, sequenced in a study of T cell responses to AZD1222 COVID-19 vaccine. Sequencing was performed with immunoSEQ multiplex PCR; in TCRdb, only in-frame clones are kept and a portion is missing. The sample lists tens of thousands of clones, roughly 84% occurring once. The sequencing here drew on peripheral blood, taken on day 0 of AZD1222 vaccination. The source is an adult in good health.

CDR3 loop: CASSEGGVTEAFF. The DNA of the CDR3 is TGCGCCAGCAGTGAAGGGGGAGTCACTGAAGCTTTCTTT. This rearrangement joins TRBV10-2 to TRBJ1-1, with D tentatively TRBD1 (6 bases). Germline CDR1 and CDR2: WSHSY and SAAADI. V lost 3 bases and J lost 4, with 9 bases in between. The CDR3 has 13 residues.

This sequence joins TRBV14 and TRBJ2-1, with 9 bases that match TRBD2. V lost 1 base and J lost 3; bases outside the gene matches: 10. The germline V gene encodes CDR1 SGHDN and CDR2 FVKESK. The CDR3 runs 18 residues. The CDR3 sequence: CASSQVWGRLADYNEQFF. CDR3 bases: TGTGCCAGCAGCCAAGTTTGGGGTCGACTAGCGGACTACAATGAGCAGTTCTTC.

The CDR3 sequence: CASSLARVGGYTF. Written as DNA, the CDR3 is TGTGCCAGCAGTTTAGCCCGGGTCGGCGGCTACACCTTC. The gene calls are TRBV12-3 or TRBV12-4 and TRBJ1-2, with D hard to call. V gave up 0 bases and J gave up 8 bases, with 10 bases separating them. CDR3 length equals 13 residues.

V usage is TRBV6-5 and J usage is TRBJ1-5; D gene ambiguous. Germline V gene sequence: CDR1 MNHEY, CDR2 SVGAGI. V lost 8 bases and J 9 bases, leaving 11 bases between the germline ends. This CDR3 spans 11 amino acids. CDR3 DNA sequence: TGTGCCAGCGGACGGGATGGGCCCCAGCATTTT. Translation gives CASGRDGPQHF.

This chain links TRBV30 with TRBJ2-7; tentatively, D is TRBD1 or TRBD2 (7 bases each). CDR1 and CDR2 (germline): GTSNPN, SVGIG (reference sequence). V was shortened by 8 bases and J by 6 bases, with 20 bases between the two germline ends. The CDR3 spans 13 residues. As DNA, the CDR3 is TGTGCCATACGGGGGGCAGGGGGTCGCGAGCAGTACTTC. Translating it yields CAIRGAGGREQYF.

The chain joins TRBV2 to TRBJ1-2; TRBD1 aligns across 7 bases. CDR3 length: 13 residues. CDR1 SNHLY and CDR2 FYNNEI come from the germline V gene. Trimming took 5 bases from V and 5 from J; bases not matched to a gene: 5. The CDR3: CASSPDRLYGYTF. The CDR3 DNA reads TGTGCCAGCAGTCCGGACAGGTTATATGGCTACACCTTC.

This clone was found once. The CDR3 sequence: CASSLSGTGVSGANVLTF. CDR3 nucleotides: TGTGCCAGCAGTTTATCCGGGACAGGGGTATCTGGGGCCAACGTCCTGACTTTC. The gene calls are TRBV27 and TRBJ2-6; 10 bases line up with TRBD1. The CDR3 is 18 amino acids. V shed 0 bases and J 1 base; nucleotides not matched to a gene: 3. Germline V lookup: CDR1 MNHEY, CDR2 SMNVEV (reference sequence).

The genes are TRBV12-5 and TRBJ2-1, with 11 bases aligning to TRBD2. Germline V lookup: CDR1 LGHNT, CDR2 FRNRAP. The CDR3 spans 15 residues. The junction had 8 bases not matched to a gene; V was cut back by 7 bases and J by 6 bases. CDR3 nucleotide sequence: TGTGCTAGTGATTGGGGGCTAGCGGGGGGCAATGAGCAGTTCTTC. Translating it yields CASDWGLAGGNEQFF.

The rearrangement uses TRBV20-1 and TRBJ2-1; D gene uncertain. Germline loops: CDR1 DFQATT, CDR2 SNEGSKA (reference sequence). This CDR3 spans 10 amino acids. Trimming took 1 base from V and 9 from J, leaving 4 bases between them. In DNA form, the CDR3 reads TGCAGTGCTAGAGGACGTGAGCAGTTCTTC. Its translation is CSARGREQFF.

The chain uses TRBV3-1 (or the pseudogene TRBV3-2) and TRBJ1-6; D may be TRBD1 (6 bases). The CDR3 totals 13 residues. CDR1 and CDR2 (germline): LGHDT, YNNKEL (reference sequence). Trimming left V 3 bases short and J 8 bases short, with 8 bases between. The chain's CDR3 is CASSQNRDSPLHF. CDR3 bases: TGTGCCAGCAGCCAGAACAGGGATTCACCCCTCCACTTT.

The V gene is TRBV30, the J gene TRBJ2-2; D is uncertain. Germline V gives CDR1 GTSNPN, CDR2 SVGIG (reference sequence). V was pared by 2 bases and J by 4 bases, with 5 bases between. This CDR3 is built from 12 residues. The CDR3 DNA reads TGTGCCTGGAGTACGTCCACCGGGGAGCTGTTTTTT. As protein: CAWSTSTGELFF.